This TCR beta chain is drawn from a study of beta chain features in type 1 diabetes. Study information: Patients and healthy donors were similar in age, gender and cell yields. Study outcomes and limitations: For type 1 diabetes patients, VDJ junctions showed fewer insertions and more deletions.

Germline lookup yields CDR1 SGDLS and CDR2 YYNGEE. The CDR3 has 16 residues. Losses at the gene ends were 4 bases for V and 1 base for J; bases not matched to a gene: 4. In regard to this clone: Its antigen is undetermined.

It was via CD45RO/CCR7/CD25/CD127/CD95/CD27 that CD4+ naive, central memory, regulatory and stem cell-like memory cells were sorted. Expressed TCRB transcripts got sequenced, as all isolated RNA was reverse transcribed. Sequencing was performed with immunoSEQ multiplex PCR; in TCRdb, only in-frame clones are kept and a portion is missing. The table lists approximately 250,000 clones, 9.6% of them singletons. The sequence was collected from a woman aged 18-30 years in good health. The specimen was naive CD4+ T cells from blood. The chain is built from TRBV9 and TRBJ2-2, with 10 positions matching TRBD2. The CDR3 DNA reads as TGTGCCAGCAGCTTCAGACTAGCGGGGAACACCGGGGAGCTGTTTTTT. Encoded protein: CASSFRLAGNTGELFF. The whole variable domain, filled in from reference TRBV9 and TRBJ2-2, reads DSGVTQTPKHLITATGQRVTLRCSPRSGDLSVYWYQQSLDQGLQFLIQYYNGEERAKGNILERFSAQQFPDLHSELNLSSLELGDSALYFCASSFRLAGNTGELFFGEGSRLTVL.